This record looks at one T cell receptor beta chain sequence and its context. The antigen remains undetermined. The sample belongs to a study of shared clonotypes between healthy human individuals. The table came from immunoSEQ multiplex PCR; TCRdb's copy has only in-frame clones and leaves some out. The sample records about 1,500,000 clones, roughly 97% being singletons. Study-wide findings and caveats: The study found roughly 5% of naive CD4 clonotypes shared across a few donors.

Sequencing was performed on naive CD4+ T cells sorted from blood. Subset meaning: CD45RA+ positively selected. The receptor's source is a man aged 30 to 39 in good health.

In nucleotides, the CDR3 is TGTGCCGCCTCCGGACTAGCGGGTCCTTATGAGCAGTTCTTC. Its protein is CAASGLAGPYEQFF. The chain joins TRBV6-5 to TRBJ2-1; 11 nucleotides line up with TRBD2. With V trimmed by 11 bases and J by 8 bases, 11 bases remained unmatched. Germline CDR1 is MNHEY and CDR2 is SVGAGI. The CDR3 contains 14 residues.